One sample yielded the 22 T cell receptor beta chains listed below, sequenced in a study of cytomegalovirus exposure and HLA in healthy donors. Measured with immunoSEQ multiplex PCR; TCRdb has only the in-frame clones, and not every one. The sample holds fewer than 300,000 clones, 88% seen once. What was sequenced was PBMCs. Receptors were obtained from a woman aged 18 to 35 in good health and CMV-seronegative.

This clone was picked up many times. The V gene is TRBV6-4, the J gene TRBJ2-2; TRBD2 aligns across 9 bases. Per germline, CDR1 MRHNA and CDR2 SNTAGT. This CDR3 is 17 amino acids long. V was clipped by 0 bases and J by 3 bases; unmatched bases: 5. As DNA, the CDR3 is TGTGCCAGCAGTGACTCGAATAGCGGGGGAGACACCGGGGAGCTGTTTTTT. It encodes CASSDSNSGGDTGELFF.

The rearrangement links TRBV27 to TRBJ2-2; D might be TRBD1 (6 bases). This CDR3 comprises 13 residues. Deletions cut 5 bases from V and 15 bases from J, with 19 bases between. Germline V gene lookup returns CDR1 MNHEY and CDR2 SMNVEV (reference sequence). CDR3 amino acids: CASSQSRGGVVFF. The DNA for the CDR3 is TGTGCCAGCAGTCAATCCAGGGGCGGCGTGGTGTTTTTT.

V and J are TRBV5-1 and TRBJ1-4, with a tentative D call TRBD1 (5 bases). Per the germline V gene, CDR1 is SGHRS and CDR2 is YFSETQ. The CDR3 is 13 residues long. V lost 0 bases and J 7 bases, leaving 7 bases between the germline ends. CDR3 in DNA: TGCGCCAGCAGCTTGGTTAGGGGTGAAAAACTGTTTTTT. This translates into CASSLVRGEKLFF.

The chain uses TRBV10-3 and TRBJ1-2, with D tentatively TRBD1 (5 bases). Germline V gene lookup returns CDR1 ENHRY and CDR2 SYGVKD. V was trimmed by 3 bases and J by 2 bases, leaving 10 bases between them. The length of the CDR3 is 14 residues. The CDR3 protein is CAISEGEANYGYTF. CDR3 DNA: TGTGCCATCAGTGAAGGGGAGGCGAACTATGGCTACACCTTC.

This clone has only one observation. The gene calls are TRBV19 and TRBJ2-3, with D possibly matching TRBD1 (6 bases). Germline-derived CDR1 and CDR2 are LNHDA and SQIVND (reference sequence). This CDR3 region has 15 residues. V lost 6 bases and J lost 1, with 14 bases in between. The CDR3 region has the DNA TGTGCCAGTAGCCCACAGGGCCTTCGCACAGATACGCAGTATTTT. Its protein product is CASSPQGLRTDTQYF.

The J gene is TRBJ2-7, the V gene TRBV27; 9 positions agree with TRBD1. V shed 6 bases and J 2 bases; nucleotides not matched to a gene: 5. Per the germline V gene, CDR1 is MNHEY and CDR2 is SMNVEV (reference sequence). The CDR3 loop spans 14 amino acids. This CDR3 reads CASSSGQGPYEQYF. The CDR3 nucleotides are TGTGCCAGCAGCTCCGGACAGGGGCCCTACGAGCAGTACTTC.

With respect to this clone: Other DNA sequences in this sample translate to the same CDR3. The chain joins TRBV18 to TRBJ2-7; tentatively, D is TRBD1 (6 bases). This CDR3 is 13 amino acids long. Germline CDR1 is KGHSH and CDR2 is LQKENI. The ends were cut back, 4 bases at V and 1 base at J, with 8 bases in the middle. The CDR3 nucleotides read TGTGCCAGCTCACTTGGGACATCCTACGAGCAGTACTTC. Its translation is CASSLGTSYEQYF.

The chain employs TRBV19 and TRBJ2-7; 12 bases agree with TRBD2. The CDR3 spans 15 residues. Germline V gives CDR1 LNHDA, CDR2 SQIVND (reference sequence). Losses at the gene ends were 3 bases for V and 6 bases for J; bases not matched to a gene: 6. In DNA, the CDR3 is TGTGCCAGTAGTATCCTAGCGGGAGGGAAGGCCGAGCAGTACTTC. It is translated as CASSILAGGKAEQYF.

The chain recombines TRBV19 with TRBJ2-4; TRBD1 might be the D (6 bases). This CDR3 is 16 amino acids long. Trimming removed 4 bases from V and 0 bases from J, with 13 bases in between. Germline V lookup: CDR1 LNHDA, CDR2 SQIVND (reference sequence). The CDR3 reads CASSTSRQVAKNIQYF. The DNA of the CDR3 is TGTGCCAGTAGTACTTCTAGACAGGTAGCCAAAAACATTCAGTACTTC.

The rearrangement uses TRBV28 and TRBJ1-2; 7 nucleotides line up with TRBD1. This CDR3 contains 15 residues. The germline CDR1 and CDR2 sequences are MDHEN and SYDVKM. J gave up 6 bases and V 6 bases, and 13 bases lay outside the gene matches. In DNA, the CDR3 is TGTGCCAGCAGGGGAGAAGGGGGCGGTTGGGATGGCTACACCTTC. Amino acids: CASRGEGGGWDGYTF.

The rearrangement uses TRBV11-1 and TRBJ1-2, with 10 bases aligning to TRBD1. Unmatched junction bases numbered 8, after V lost 4 bases and J lost 3 bases. The CDR3 consists of 16 residues. CDR1 and CDR2 (germline): SGHAT, FQDESV (reference sequence). The CDR3 DNA follows: TGTGCCAGCAGCTCCGGACAGGGGGTCACTGACTATGGCTACACCTTC. Translating it yields CASSSGQGVTDYGYTF.

The chain couples TRBV7-9 to TRBJ1-2, with D possibly TRBD1 on 5 matching bases. Looked up from germline, CDR1 is SEHNR and CDR2 is FQNEAQ (reference sequence). The CDR3 runs to 19 residues. Trimming took 2 bases from V and 1 from J, leaving 23 bases between them. The CDR3 coding sequence is TGTGCCAGCAGCTTACCTCCCTCGGGGGAGTCTGTGTTTAACTATGGCTACACCTTC. This translates into CASSLPPSGESVFNYGYTF.

This clone has only a few counts. The chain carries TRBV19 and TRBJ1-1; possibly TRBD1 for D (6 bases). This CDR3 has 15 amino acids. Trimming stripped 5 bases from V and 5 bases from J, with 18 bases between. CDR1 is LNHDA and CDR2 is SQIVND in the germline V gene (reference sequence). For the CDR3, the DNA is TGTGCCAGTAGTTTGTCTCCAGGGGCTGGTACTGAAGCTTTCTTT. Its translation is CASSLSPGAGTEAFF. The full variable domain, with the rest looked up from reference TRBV19 and TRBJ1-1, is DGGITQSPKYLFRKEGQNVTLSCEQNLNHDAMYWYRQDPGQGLRLIYYSQIVNDFQKGDIAEGYSVSREKKESFPLTVTSAQKNPTAFYLCASSLSPGAGTEAFFGQGTRLTVV.

The rearrangement links TRBV2 to TRBJ1-2, with 9 bases matching TRBD1. Per germline, CDR1 SNHLY and CDR2 FYNNEI. The CDR3 consists of 16 residues. The V segment lost 2 bases and the J segment 5 bases; nucleotides outside the gene matches: 9. The DNA for the CDR3 is TGTGCCAGCAGTGAAAATGGGGGGACAGGGACATATGGCTACACCTTC. Its protein product is CASSENGGTGTYGYTF.

The chain employs TRBV7-6 and TRBJ2-1; D not resolved. Per germline, CDR1 SGHVS and CDR2 FNYEAQ. This CDR3 is 15 amino acids long. V lost 1 base and J 5 bases, leaving 12 bases between the germline ends. Here the CDR3 reads CASSLGWAIDNEQFF. CDR3 DNA: TGTGCCAGCAGCTTAGGCTGGGCTATTGACAATGAGCAGTTCTTC. Full variable domain (missing parts from reference TRBV7-6 and TRBJ2-1): GAGVSQSPRYKVTKRGQDVALRCDPISGHVSLYWYRQALGQGPEFLTYFNYEAQQDKSGLPNDRFSAERPEGSISTLTIQRTEQRDSAMYRCASSLGWAIDNEQFFGPGTRLTVL.

Here the CDR3 reads CASSEGVQTYTEAFF. Here the CDR3 DNA reads TGTGCCAGCAGTGAAGGAGTACAGACCTACACTGAAGCTTTCTTT. The J gene is TRBJ1-1, the V gene TRBV2, with D uncertain. V was clipped by 1 base and J by 3 bases, with 12 bases between them. Germline assignment: CDR1 SNHLY and CDR2 FYNNEI. The CDR3 runs to 15 residues.

The chain links TRBV28 to TRBJ2-7; D is possibly TRBD2 (6 bases). This CDR3 region has 14 residues. Looked up from germline, CDR1 is MDHEN and CDR2 is SYDVKM. Deletions cut 6 bases from V and 2 bases from J, with 14 bases between. CDR3 sequence reads: CASRKIAAPYEQYF. CDR3 nucleotide sequence: TGTGCCAGCAGAAAAATAGCGGCACCCTACGAGCAGTACTTC.

This clone occurred once. V gene TRBV18 combines with J gene TRBJ2-7; tentative D call: TRBD1 (6 bases). CDR1 and CDR2 (germline): KGHSH, LQKENI. The CDR3 sequence is 13 residues long. V was trimmed by 3 bases and J by 5 bases, leaving 11 bases between them. The CDR3 protein is CASSPQGRDEQYF. The CDR3 nucleotides read TGTGCCAGCTCACCCCAGGGGCGGGACGAGCAGTACTTC.

The chain employs TRBV18 and TRBJ1-2, with TRBD1 matching 7 bases. The junction had 14 bases not matched to a gene; V was cut back by 3 bases and J by 7 bases. Germline CDR1 reads KGHSH; CDR2 reads LQKENI. CDR3 length equals 16 residues. CDR3 nucleotides: TGTGCCAGCTCACCGCCCGGGACAGCAGGTTCTAGTGGCTACACCTTC. Translated: CASSPPGTAGSSGYTF.

The rearrangement joins TRBV19 to TRBJ2-7, with 7 bases lining up with TRBD1. The V gene end was trimmed by 4 bases and the J gene end by 0 bases; junction bases not matched to a gene: 6. The germline V gene has CDR1 LNHDA and CDR2 SQIVND (reference sequence). This CDR3 region has 15 residues. CDR3 loop: CASSTTGESSYEQYF. The CDR3 nucleotides read TGTGCCAGTAGTACAACAGGGGAGAGCTCCTACGAGCAGTACTTC.

V gene TRBV4-3 combines with J gene TRBJ2-1, with TRBD2 identical over 10 bases. The V gene's germline CDR1 is LGHNA and CDR2 YSLEER. The CDR3 totals 15 residues. V was pared by 3 bases and J by 4 bases, with 3 bases of the junction left unmatched. The CDR3 protein is CASSQASGSYNEQFF. CDR3 sequence (DNA): TGCGCCAGCAGCCAGGCTAGCGGGAGTTACAATGAGCAGTTCTTC.

In this sample, this clone turned up a few times. The chain has TRBV7-9 and TRBJ1-5, with D tentatively TRBD1 (6 bases). The CDR3 totals 15 residues. Trimming took 0 bases from V and 3 from J, leaving 9 bases between them. Germline values: CDR1 SEHNR, CDR2 FQNEAQ (reference sequence). In nucleotides, the CDR3 is TGTGCCAGCAGCTTAGCAACAGGGACCAATCAGCCCCAGCATTTT. The encoded protein is CASSLATGTNQPQHF.